This TCR beta chain was sequenced during a study of vaccination and CD4 T cells after COVID-19. Study-level information: Comprising six males and four females, the convalescent participants counted two Hispanic individuals among them. Post-COVID draws came a median roughly 100 days after diagnosis (range 35 to 161).

A word on this clonotype: Antigen: not known.

As for treatment: roughly 10-day PBMC culture with coronavirus spike peptide pools or control peptides (ViraFEST assay). With peptide pools, ViraFEST first expanded antigen-specific T cells and afterwards sequenced their TCRs. Oncomine TCR Beta short-read sequencing was applied to DNA from cultured CD4+ T cells. Each CDR3 protein is one row after TCRdb ran MiXCR on the PCR reads. The sample yields more than 6,000 distinct CDR3 sequences, 21% seen once. V lost 6 bases and J 3 bases, leaving 9 bases between the germline ends. Germline lookup yields CDR1 MNHNS and CDR2 SASEGT. The CDR3 is made up of 14 amino acids.

The chain couples TRBV6-1 to TRBJ2-6; TRBD1 is a possible D gene (6 bases). The sample here was CD4+ T cells from blood, cultured in vitro, taken after SARS-CoV-2 vaccination. The receptor was derived from a human donor who had recovered from COVID-19. The CDR3 protein is CASSGTSGANVLTF. The CDR3 DNA sequence: TGTGCCAGCAGCGGGACAAGTGGGGCCAACGTCCTGACTTTC.